This T cell receptor (beta chain) was recovered during a study of cytomegalovirus exposure and HLA in healthy donors. Findings and limits, study-wide: For most TCR sequences rarity was the rule, although some public TCRs occurred in many donors. TCR association rates varied by HLA locus in a later analysis, with DRB1 highest and HLA-C lowest. In a later analysis, common viral pathogens appeared linked to several of the most significant clusters. The investigators catalogued 164 TCR beta chains as cytomegalovirus-associated.

The CDR3 extends over 16 amino acids. Germline CDR1 MGHRA, CDR2 YSYEKL. V dropped 4 bases and J dropped 1; count of bases not matched to a gene: 7. This clone was observed a few times. The antigen remains undetermined. The PCR had 60 Vbeta and 13 Jbeta primers. Clones were sequenced by immunoSEQ multiplex PCR, and TCRdb holds only the in-frame ones, with some missing. The table lists about 68,000 clones, approximately 80% of them singletons, with 5% to 8.5% in the top ten. What was sequenced was PBMCs. The V and J genes are TRBV4-1 and TRBJ2-3; TRBD1 matches at 8 bases. The TCR sequence derives from a human donor in good health. The CDR3 here is CASSLSSGQGTDTQYF. CDR3 DNA: TGCGCCAGCAGCCTCTCCTCGGGACAGGGCACAGATACGCAGTATTTT.